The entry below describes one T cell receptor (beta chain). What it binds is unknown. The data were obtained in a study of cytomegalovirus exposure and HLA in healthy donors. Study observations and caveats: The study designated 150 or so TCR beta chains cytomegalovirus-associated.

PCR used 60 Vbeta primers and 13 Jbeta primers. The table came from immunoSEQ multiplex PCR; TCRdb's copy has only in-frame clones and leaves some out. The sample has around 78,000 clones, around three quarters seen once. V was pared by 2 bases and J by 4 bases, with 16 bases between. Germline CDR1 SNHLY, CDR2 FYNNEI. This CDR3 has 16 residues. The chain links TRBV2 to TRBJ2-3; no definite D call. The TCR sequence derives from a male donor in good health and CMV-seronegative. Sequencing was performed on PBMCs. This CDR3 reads CASSELGFLGPDTQYF. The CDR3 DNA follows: TGTGCCAGCAGTGAATTGGGCTTCCTTGGGCCAGATACGCAGTATTTT.